The rows below give T cell receptor beta chains drawn from one sample of a study of blood T cell repertoires in COVID-19. Libraries were prepared by immunoSEQ multiplex PCR; TCRdb keeps only in-frame clonotypes and omits some of them. The sample lists over 200,000 clones; 88% were seen once. The sample was PBMCs or T cells enriched from blood (not recorded which). The receptor set was obtained from a woman in her thirties who had been exposed to COVID-19. The conserved cysteine and the conserved F or W are not part of the CDR3 here.

V: TRBV19
J: TRBJ2-7
length: 11
CDR3: ASSRQGNHEQY

V: TRBV6-5
J: TRBJ1-1
length: 9
CDR3: ASTYQGGAF

V: TRBV28
J: TRBJ2-7
length: 12
CDR3: ASGLAGGPHEQY

V: TRBV30
J: TRBJ1-6
length: 12
CDR3: AWSFRGGDSPLH

V: TRBV24-1
J: TRBJ2-5
length: 14
CDR3: ATSDPGQGGYGGQY

V: TRBV2
J: TRBJ1-2
length: 17
CDR3: ASSEIGYEWQGRLYGYT

V: TRBV2
J: TRBJ1-1
length: 14
CDR3: ASSEALPGQGAEAF

V: TRBV29-1
J: TRBJ1-5
length: 11
CDR3: SGRTGDNQPQH

V: TRBV5-4
J: TRBJ2-7
length: 13
CDR3: ASSHGGQGLYEQY

V: TRBV27
J: TRBJ1-6
length: 14
CDR3: ASSLSRGSYNSPLH

V: TRBV6-1
J: TRBJ2-1
length: 15
CDR3: ASSDNQGVSTYNEQF

V: TRBV6-5
J: TRBJ2-7
length: 11
CDR3: ASSPVTGGWQY

V: TRBV27
J: TRBJ1-6
length: 12
CDR3: ASSLESYNSPLH

V: TRBV2
J: TRBJ1-2
length: 11
CDR3: ASRPQGDYGYT

V: TRBV12-3/TRBV12-4
J: TRBJ2-7
length: 11
CDR3: ASRAHGSYEQY

V: TRBV28
J: TRBJ1-2
length: 12
CDR3: ASSLLQRGYGYT

V: TRBV30
J: TRBJ2-1
length: 16
CDR3: AWSGGLARIRGGNEQF

V: TRBV6-6
J: TRBJ1-1
length: 15
CDR3: ASSPLTGGYMNTEAF

V: TRBV7-8
J: TRBJ1-4
length: 12
CDR3: ASSKAGGGEKLF

V: TRBV4-1
J: TRBJ2-7
length: 12
CDR3: ASSLAGTDYEQY

V: TRBV19
J: TRBJ1-3
length: 15
CDR3: ASSIARRGSAPDTIY

V: TRBV2
J: TRBJ2-2
length: 16
CDR3: ASSELWTSGRITGELF

V: TRBV25-1
J: TRBJ2-3
length: 10
CDR3: ASSEGPDTQY

V: TRBV20-1
J: TRBJ1-4
length: 14
CDR3: SASGTGEATNEKLF

V: TRBV12-5
J: TRBJ1-1
length: 12
CDR3: ASGPRQGAAEAF

V: TRBV28
J: TRBJ2-7
length: 12
CDR3: ASTPGLAGVKQY

V: TRBV5-4
J: TRBJ2-4
length: 14
CDR3: ASSRGQDISKNIQY

V: TRBV7-6
J: TRBJ1-6
length: 16
CDR3: ASGPFGTESSYNSPLH

V: TRBV9
J: TRBJ2-1
length: 13
CDR3: ASSPRLVGDNEQF

V: TRBV30
J: TRBJ1-2
length: 12
CDR3: AWSREASSYGYT

V: TRBV12-5
J: TRBJ2-1
length: 16
CDR3: ASGRPPGLAEYLNEQF

V: TRBV19
J: TRBJ2-4
length: 17
CDR3: ASSPKTSSRGLAKNIQY

V: TRBV15
J: TRBJ2-1
length: 12
CDR3: ATSVRSSYNEQF

V: TRBV19
J: TRBJ2-1
length: 11
CDR3: ASSLGGRNEQF

V: TRBV5-4
J: TRBJ2-1
length: 12
CDR3: ASSFDRAYNEQF

V: TRBV5-1
J: TRBJ1-1
length: 14
CDR3: ASSLALFGELTEAF

V: TRBV5-4
J: TRBJ2-7
length: 14
CDR3: ASSGGVSSISYEQY

V: TRBV6-5
J: TRBJ1-4
length: 12
CDR3: ASSYSNGWKKLF

V: TRBV24-1
J: TRBJ2-2
length: 15
CDR3: ATSEAPGQGWNGELF

V: TRBV5-8
J: TRBJ2-7
length: 12
CDR3: ASSLPGGSYEQY

V: TRBV6-5
J: TRBJ1-4
length: 13
CDR3: ASSPTFDSGEKLF

V: TRBV19
J: TRBJ1-4
length: 13
CDR3: ASSRQGVKLEKLF

V: TRBV5-1
J: TRBJ2-5
length: 13
CDR3: ASSFLTGFQETQY

V: TRBV11-2
J: TRBJ2-7
length: 12
CDR3: ASSLDSPSREQY

V: TRBV21-1
J: TRBJ2-1
length: 11
CDR3: ASLGLAGPGQF

V: TRBV6-5
J: TRBJ1-2
length: 13
CDR3: ASSRSGTGDYGYT

V: TRBV5-8
J: TRBJ2-7
length: 11
CDR3: ASSLDWSVGQY

V: TRBV10-2
J: TRBJ2-1
length: 16
CDR3: ASSESWSESRDYPRRI

V: TRBV3-1/TRBV3-2
J: TRBJ2-7
length: 13
CDR3: ASSQGTSGRYEQY

V: TRBV4-2
J: TRBJ2-7
length: 14
CDR3: ASSQEDQGDSYEQY

V: TRBV5-1
J: TRBJ2-1
length: 13
CDR3: ASRPREGSYNEQF

V: TRBV19
J: TRBJ1-5
length: 13
CDR3: ASSIVRGTGQPQH

V: TRBV2
J: TRBJ2-7
length: 12
CDR3: ASSEAGVRGEQY

V: TRBV27
J: TRBJ2-1
length: 13
CDR3: ASSLGTASYNEQF

V: TRBV5-1
J: TRBJ1-4
length: 14
CDR3: ASSLHTGELNEKLF

V: TRBV7-3
J: TRBJ2-3
length: 12
CDR3: ASSLAGGIDTQY

V: TRBV11-3
J: TRBJ2-1
length: 12
CDR3: ASSLGNRDHEQF

V: TRBV12-5
J: TRBJ2-5
length: 12
CDR3: ASGLGTAQETQY

V: TRBV3-1/TRBV3-2
J: TRBJ1-5
length: 12
CDR3: ASSQNGEEQPQH